These 11 T cell receptor beta chains came from one sample sequenced in a study of blood T cell repertoires in COVID-19. Data came from immunoSEQ multiplex PCR; TCRdb stores just in-frame clones and leaves some out. The sample has about 140,000 clones, approximately 85% seen once. The sample was peripheral blood. These receptors were taken from a man between 65 and 85 years old with acute or convalescent COVID-19.

V and J are TRBV7-3 and TRBJ1-2; no firm D call. Germline loops: CDR1 SGHTA, CDR2 FQGTGA. V gave up 5 bases and J gave up 5 bases, with 12 bases separating them. The CDR3 totals 13 residues. CDR3 bases: TGTGCCAGCAGCCCCGGTGGGCGTTATGGCTACACCTTC. Its translation: CASSPGGRYGYTF.

This chain uses TRBV11-1 with TRBJ1-1; tentative D call: TRBD1 (6 bases). In germline, CDR1 is SGHAT, CDR2 FQDESV (reference sequence). V was clipped by 3 bases and J by 0 bases, with 14 bases between them. The CDR3 has 16 residues. The CDR3 region has the DNA TGTGCCAGCAGCTTGGGGAAGGACAGTATGAACACTGAAGCTTTCTTT. Its translation: CASSLGKDSMNTEAFF.

This chain links TRBV19 with TRBJ1-6; 7 bases are a match to TRBD1. Germline CDR1 is LNHDA and CDR2 is SQIVND (reference sequence). The trim removed 4 bases at V and 14 bases at J, leaving 14 bases unmatched. CDR3 length: 15 residues. The CDR3: CASSSGQALRRSLHF. In DNA form, the CDR3 reads TGTGCCAGTAGTAGCGGACAGGCCCTCCGGAGGTCCCTCCACTTT.

This chain joins TRBV7-6 and TRBJ1-1; D remains unclear. Per the germline V gene, CDR1 is SGHVS and CDR2 is FNYEAQ. V lost 2 bases to trimming and J lost 7 bases, with 17 bases between them. The CDR3 has 15 amino acids. CDR3 nucleotide sequence: TGTGCCAGCAGCTTAATCCTAGCCGGGCACTATGAAGCTTTCTTT. Encoded protein: CASSLILAGHYEAFF. Supplemented by reference TRBV7-6 and TRBJ1-1, the full variable domain reads GAGVSQSPRYKVTKRGQDVALRCDPISGHVSLYWYRQALGQGPEFLTYFNYEAQQDKSGLPNDRFSAERPEGSISTLTIQRTEQRDSAMYRCASSLILAGHYEAFFGQGTRLTVV.

The rearrangement links TRBV11-2 to TRBJ1-2; 7 bases map to TRBD1. V lost 5 bases and J lost 2; bases outside the gene matches: 8. Germline V CDR1 and CDR2: SGHAT, FQNNGV. The CDR3 runs to 15 residues. The CDR3 DNA reads TGTGCCAGCAGCCCCCGACAGGGTTGGAACTATGGCTACACCTTC. Its translation: CASSPRQGWNYGYTF. Supplemented by reference TRBV11-2 and TRBJ1-2, the full variable domain reads EAGVAQSPRYKIIEKRQSVAFWCNPISGHATLYWYQQILGQGPKLLIQFQNNGVVDDSQLPKDRFSAERLKGVDSTLKIQPAKLEDSAVYLCASSPRQGWNYGYTFGSGTRLTVV.

This clone was observed a single time. This sequence joins TRBV19 and TRBJ1-4; D is possibly TRBD1 (6 bases). V was trimmed by 3 bases and J by 3 bases, leaving 14 bases between them. Germline values: CDR1 LNHDA, CDR2 SQIVND (reference sequence). The CDR3 runs to 16 residues. CDR3 residues: CASSMGGAGANEKLFF. The CDR3 DNA sequence: TGTGCCAGTAGTATGGGGGGGGCTGGCGCTAATGAAAAACTGTTTTTT.

The gene calls are TRBV3-1 (or the pseudogene TRBV3-2) and TRBJ1-6; 7 bases align to TRBD1. The CDR3 consists of 15 residues. CDR1 LGHDT and CDR2 YNNKEL come from the germline V gene (reference sequence). The V and J ends lost 3 bases and 7 bases, in that order; junction bases with no gene match: 6. The CDR3 region has the DNA TGTGCCAGCAGCCAGGGGGGACAGATCAATTCACCCCTCCACTTT. It codes for CASSQGGQINSPLHF.

The rearrangement links TRBV29-1 to TRBJ2-1; perhaps TRBD2 as D (6 bases). Germline-derived CDR1 and CDR2 are SQVTM and ANQGSEA. V was cut by 7 bases and J by 0 bases, with 10 bases left in between. The CDR3 sequence is 13 residues long. The CDR3 nucleotides are TGCAGCGCGGGGAGGATCTCCTACAATGAGCAGTTCTTC. It yields the protein CSAGRISYNEQFF.

The chain joins TRBV9 to TRBJ1-6; 7 nucleotides align to TRBD1. V trimming: 5 bases; J trimming: 6 bases; junction bases outside the gene matches: 11. The CDR3 loop spans 16 amino acids. Germline V CDR1 and CDR2: SGDLS, YYNGEE. The CDR3 loop reads CASSDRDGGPNSPLHF. DNA of the CDR3: TGTGCCAGCAGTGACAGGGATGGGGGGCCTAATTCACCCCTCCACTTT.

This chain uses TRBV6-5 with TRBJ1-2; 8 bases align to TRBD1. The trim removed 5 bases at V and 7 bases at J, leaving 9 bases unmatched. From germline, CDR1 is MNHEY and CDR2 SVGAGI. The CDR3 has 14 residues. Here the CDR3 DNA reads TGTGCCAGCAGTATGGTCAGGGGGCCGGCTGGCTACACCTTC. Translating it yields CASSMVRGPAGYTF.

V gene TRBV9 combines with J gene TRBJ1-1; 12 nucleotides align to TRBD1. V lost 4 bases, J lost 5 bases, and 12 bases stayed unmatched. The CDR3 consists of 17 residues. Germline CDR1 reads SGDLS; CDR2 reads YYNGEE. DNA of the CDR3: TGTGCCAGCAGCCCCAGGGCCGGGACAGGGGGCTGGACTGAAGCTTTCTTT. Amino acid sequence: CASSPRAGTGGWTEAFF.